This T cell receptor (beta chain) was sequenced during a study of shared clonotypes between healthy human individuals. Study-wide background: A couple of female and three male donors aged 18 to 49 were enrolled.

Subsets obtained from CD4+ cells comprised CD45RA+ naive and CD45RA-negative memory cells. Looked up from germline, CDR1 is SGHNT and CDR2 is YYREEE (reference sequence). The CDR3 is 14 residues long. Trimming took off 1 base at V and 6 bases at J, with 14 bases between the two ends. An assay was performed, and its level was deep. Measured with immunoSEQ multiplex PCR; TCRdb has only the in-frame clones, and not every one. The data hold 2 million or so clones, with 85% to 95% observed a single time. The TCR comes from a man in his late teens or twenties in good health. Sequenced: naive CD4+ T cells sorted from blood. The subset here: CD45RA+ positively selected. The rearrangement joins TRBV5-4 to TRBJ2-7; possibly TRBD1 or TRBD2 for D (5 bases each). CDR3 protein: CASSLTGGLGEQYF. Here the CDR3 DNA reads TGTGCCAGCAGCTTGACAGGAGGTCTTGGCGAGCAGTACTTC.